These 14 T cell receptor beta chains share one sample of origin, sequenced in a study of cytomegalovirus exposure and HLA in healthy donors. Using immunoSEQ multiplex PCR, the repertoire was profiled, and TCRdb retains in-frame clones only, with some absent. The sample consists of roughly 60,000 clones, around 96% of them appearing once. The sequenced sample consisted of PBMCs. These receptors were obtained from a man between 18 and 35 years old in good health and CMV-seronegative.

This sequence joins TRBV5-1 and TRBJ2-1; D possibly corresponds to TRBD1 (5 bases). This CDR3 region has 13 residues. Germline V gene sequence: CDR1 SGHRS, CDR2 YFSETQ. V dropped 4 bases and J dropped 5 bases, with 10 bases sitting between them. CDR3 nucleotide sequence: TGCGCCAGCAGCACGGACATTCACAATGAGCAGTTCTTC. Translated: CASSTDIHNEQFF.

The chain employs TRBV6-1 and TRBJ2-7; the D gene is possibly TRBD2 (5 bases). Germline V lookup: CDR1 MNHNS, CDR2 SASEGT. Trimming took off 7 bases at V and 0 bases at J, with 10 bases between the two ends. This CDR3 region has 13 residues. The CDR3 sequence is CASMSEGSYEQYF. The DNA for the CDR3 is TGTGCCAGCATGTCTGAGGGCTCCTACGAGCAGTACTTC.

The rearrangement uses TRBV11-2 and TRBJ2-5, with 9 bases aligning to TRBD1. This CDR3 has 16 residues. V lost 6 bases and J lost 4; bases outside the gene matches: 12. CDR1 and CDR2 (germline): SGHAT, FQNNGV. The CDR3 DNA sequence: TGTGCCAGCAGTCTAACAGGGGGCTCATCTTTAGAGACCCAGTACTTC. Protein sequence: CASSLTGGSSLETQYF.

The DNA for the CDR3 is TGCGCCAGCAGCCAAGACGGACAGGAGCAGGATGAGCAGTTCTTC. Protein sequence: CASSQDGQEQDEQFF. This sequence joins TRBV4-3 and TRBJ2-1; 7 bases match TRBD1. Germline assignment: CDR1 LGHNA and CDR2 YSLEER. With 0 bases clipped from V and 8 bases from J, the junction kept 7 bases outside the gene matches. This CDR3 has 15 amino acids.

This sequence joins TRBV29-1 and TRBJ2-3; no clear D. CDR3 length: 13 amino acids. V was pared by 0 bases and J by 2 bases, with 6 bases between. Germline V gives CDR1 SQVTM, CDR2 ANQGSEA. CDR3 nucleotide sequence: TGCAGCGTTGAAGATTCGTTCACAGATACGCAGTATTTT. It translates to CSVEDSFTDTQYF.

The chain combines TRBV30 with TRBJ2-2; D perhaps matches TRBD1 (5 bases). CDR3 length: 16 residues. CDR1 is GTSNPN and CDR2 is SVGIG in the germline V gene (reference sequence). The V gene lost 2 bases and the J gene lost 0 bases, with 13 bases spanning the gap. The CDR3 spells CAWSPPRTPNTGELFF. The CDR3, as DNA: TGTGCCTGGAGTCCCCCCAGGACACCGAACACCGGGGAGCTGTTTTTT.

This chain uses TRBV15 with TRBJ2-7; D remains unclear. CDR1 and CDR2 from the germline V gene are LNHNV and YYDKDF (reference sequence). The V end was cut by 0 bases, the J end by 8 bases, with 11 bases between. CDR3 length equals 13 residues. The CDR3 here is CATSRDRSRQQYF. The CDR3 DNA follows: TGTGCCACCAGCAGAGATCGGTCTAGACAGCAGTACTTC.

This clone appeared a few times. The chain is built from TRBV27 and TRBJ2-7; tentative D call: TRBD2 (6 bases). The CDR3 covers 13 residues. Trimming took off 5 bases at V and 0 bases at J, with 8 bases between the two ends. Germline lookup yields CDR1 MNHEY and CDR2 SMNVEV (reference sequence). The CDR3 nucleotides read TGTGCCAGCAGTCCTAGCGCCTCCTACGAGCAGTACTTC. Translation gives CASSPSASYEQYF.

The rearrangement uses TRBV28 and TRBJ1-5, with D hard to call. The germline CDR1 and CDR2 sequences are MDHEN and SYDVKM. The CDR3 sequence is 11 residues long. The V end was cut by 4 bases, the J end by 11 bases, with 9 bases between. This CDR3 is CASSSTPSQHF. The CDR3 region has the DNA TGTGCCAGCAGTTCTACCCCGTCCCAGCATTTT.

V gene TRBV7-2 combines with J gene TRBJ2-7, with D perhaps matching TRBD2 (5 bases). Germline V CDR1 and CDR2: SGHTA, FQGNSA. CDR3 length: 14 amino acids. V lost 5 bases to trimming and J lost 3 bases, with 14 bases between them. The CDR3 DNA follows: TGTGCCAGCAGCCTTTGGGCCCGGGACTACGAGCAGTACTTC. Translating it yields CASSLWARDYEQYF.

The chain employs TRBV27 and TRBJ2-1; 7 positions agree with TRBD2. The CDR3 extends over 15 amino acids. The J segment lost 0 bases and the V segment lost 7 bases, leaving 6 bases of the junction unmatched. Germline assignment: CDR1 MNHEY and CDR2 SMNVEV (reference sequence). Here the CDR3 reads CASTSGLSSYNEQFF. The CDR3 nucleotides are TGTGCCAGCACTAGCGGTCTTAGCTCCTACAATGAGCAGTTCTTC.

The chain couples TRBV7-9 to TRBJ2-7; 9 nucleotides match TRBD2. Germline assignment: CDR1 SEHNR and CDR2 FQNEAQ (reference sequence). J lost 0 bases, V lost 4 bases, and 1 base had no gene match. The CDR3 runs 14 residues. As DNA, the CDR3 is TGTGCCAGCAGCTCGACTAGCGGCTCCTACGAGCAGTACTTC. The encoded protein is CASSSTSGSYEQYF.

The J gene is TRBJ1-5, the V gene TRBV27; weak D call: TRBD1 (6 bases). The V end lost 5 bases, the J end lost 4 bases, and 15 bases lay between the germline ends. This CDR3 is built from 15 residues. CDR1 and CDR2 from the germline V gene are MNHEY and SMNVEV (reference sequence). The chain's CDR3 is CASSTPGDGNQPQHF. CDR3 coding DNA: TGTGCCAGCAGTACCCCAGGGGACGGGAATCAGCCCCAGCATTTT.

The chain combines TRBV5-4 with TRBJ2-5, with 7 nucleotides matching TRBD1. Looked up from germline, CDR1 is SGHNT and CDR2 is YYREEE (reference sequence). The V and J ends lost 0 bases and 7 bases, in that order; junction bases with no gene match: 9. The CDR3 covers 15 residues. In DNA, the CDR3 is TGTGCCAGCAGCTTGGGGGACAGACGTCCTGGGACCCAGTACTTC. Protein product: CASSLGDRRPGTQYF.